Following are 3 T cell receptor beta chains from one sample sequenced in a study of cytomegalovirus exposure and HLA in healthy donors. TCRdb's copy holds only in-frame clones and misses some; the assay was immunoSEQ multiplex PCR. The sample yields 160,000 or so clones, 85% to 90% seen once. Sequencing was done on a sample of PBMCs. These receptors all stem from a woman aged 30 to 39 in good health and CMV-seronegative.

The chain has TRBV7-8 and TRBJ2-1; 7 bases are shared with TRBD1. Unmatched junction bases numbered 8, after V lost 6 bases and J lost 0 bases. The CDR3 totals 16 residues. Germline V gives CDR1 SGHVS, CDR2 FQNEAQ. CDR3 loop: CASSTPRDSSYNEQFF. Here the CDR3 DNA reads TGTGCCAGCAGTACCCCCCGGGACAGCTCCTACAATGAGCAGTTCTTC.

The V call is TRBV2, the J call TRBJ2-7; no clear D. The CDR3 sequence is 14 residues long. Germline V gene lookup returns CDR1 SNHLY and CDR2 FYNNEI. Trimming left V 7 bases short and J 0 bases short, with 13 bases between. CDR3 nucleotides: TGTGCCAGCACCAGATCACAGAGCTCCTACGAGCAGTACTTC. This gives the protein CASTRSQSSYEQYF.

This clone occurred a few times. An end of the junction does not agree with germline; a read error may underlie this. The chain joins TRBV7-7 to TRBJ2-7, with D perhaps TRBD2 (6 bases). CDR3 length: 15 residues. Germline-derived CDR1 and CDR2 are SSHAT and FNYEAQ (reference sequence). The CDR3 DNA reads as TGTGCTAGCAGCTTAGCGCGCGGAGGGGACTACGAGCAGTACTTC. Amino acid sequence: CASSLARGGDYEQYF.